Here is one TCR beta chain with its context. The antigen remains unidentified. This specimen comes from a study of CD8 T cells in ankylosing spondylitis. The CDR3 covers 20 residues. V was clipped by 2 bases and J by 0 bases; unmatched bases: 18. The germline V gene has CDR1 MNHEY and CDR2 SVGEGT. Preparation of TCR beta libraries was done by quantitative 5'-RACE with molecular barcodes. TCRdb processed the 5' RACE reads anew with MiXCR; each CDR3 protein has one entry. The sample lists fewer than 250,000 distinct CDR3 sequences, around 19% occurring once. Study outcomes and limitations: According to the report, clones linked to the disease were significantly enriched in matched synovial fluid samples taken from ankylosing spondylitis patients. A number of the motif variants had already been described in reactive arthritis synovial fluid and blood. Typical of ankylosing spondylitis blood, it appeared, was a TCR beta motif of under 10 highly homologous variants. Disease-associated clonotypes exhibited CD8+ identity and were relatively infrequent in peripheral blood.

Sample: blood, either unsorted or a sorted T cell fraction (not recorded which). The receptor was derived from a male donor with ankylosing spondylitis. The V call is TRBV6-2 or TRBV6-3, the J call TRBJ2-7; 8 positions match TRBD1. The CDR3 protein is CASSYGSPGQAVQSSYEQYF. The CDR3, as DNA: TGTGCCAGCAGTTACGGGAGTCCGGGACAGGCCGTACAAAGCTCCTACGAGCAGTACTTC.